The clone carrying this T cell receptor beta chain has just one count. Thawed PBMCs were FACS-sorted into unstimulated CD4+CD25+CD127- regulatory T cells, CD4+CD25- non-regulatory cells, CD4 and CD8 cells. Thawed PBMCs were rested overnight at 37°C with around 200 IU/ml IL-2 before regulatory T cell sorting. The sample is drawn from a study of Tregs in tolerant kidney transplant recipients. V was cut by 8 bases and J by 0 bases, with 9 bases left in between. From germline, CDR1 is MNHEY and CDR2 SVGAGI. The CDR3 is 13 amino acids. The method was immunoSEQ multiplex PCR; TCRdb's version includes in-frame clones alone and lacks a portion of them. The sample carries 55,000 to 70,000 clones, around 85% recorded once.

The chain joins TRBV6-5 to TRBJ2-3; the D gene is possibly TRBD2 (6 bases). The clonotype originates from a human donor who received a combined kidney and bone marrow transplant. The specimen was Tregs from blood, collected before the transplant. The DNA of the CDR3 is TGTGCCAGCGGAGGGTATAGCACAGATACGCAGTATTTT. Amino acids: CASGGYSTDTQYF.